This T cell receptor beta chain was captured in a study of blood T cells in healthy people across ages. This clonotype showed up many times. A second PCR of about 6 to 12 cycles used a sample-barcoded 5' primer and a J-beta primer mix. TCRdb called the 5' RACE reads again in MiXCR, with one record for every CDR3 protein. The table lists about 1.1 million distinct CDR3 sequences, 30% to 40% of them singletons. Germline V gene lookup returns CDR1 ENHRY and CDR2 SYGVKD. The CDR3 runs 15 residues. Between the trimmed V and J ends, which lost 6 bases and 2 bases, there was a span of 17 bases. The specimen sequenced was blood. The origin of this receptor is a man aged 18 to 30 in good health. This chain uses TRBV10-3 with TRBJ2-7, with D tentatively TRBD2 (6 bases). The CDR3 protein is CAISAFGGETYEQYF. In DNA, the CDR3 is TGTGCCATCAGCGCGTTCGGGGGAGAAACCTACGAGCAGTACTTC.